Reported below is one T cell receptor (beta chain). Its specificity is unknown. Germline loops: CDR1 MNHNY, CDR2 SVGAGI (reference sequence). CDR3 length equals 14 residues. Between the trimmed V and J ends, which lost 6 bases and 11 bases, there was a span of 22 bases. This specimen comes from a study of blood T cells in healthy people across ages. Healthy individuals of Caucasian origin from Russia, aged roughly 6 to 95, served as donors. Isolated per sample were at least 6 million PBMCs. Notes on the study in general: Without sorted subsets, naive and antigen-experienced compartments could not be conclusively compared.

With a J-beta primer mix and a sample-barcoded 5' primer, a second PCR ran 7 to 11 cycles. Every cDNA was tagged by a template-switch adaptor with 12 random nucleotides. TCRdb recomputed calls from the 5' RACE reads with MiXCR, one row per CDR3 protein. Among about 800,000 distinct CDR3 sequences listed, more than 45% were seen once. This chain joins TRBV6-6 and TRBJ2-5; the D gene is possibly TRBD2 (6 bases). The sequenced sample consisted of blood. The clonotype originates from a man aged 25 to 40 in good health. CDR3 amino acids: CASSDTGAYGEQYF. The DNA for the CDR3 is TGTGCCAGCAGCGACACGGGAGCCTATGGGGAGCAGTACTTC.